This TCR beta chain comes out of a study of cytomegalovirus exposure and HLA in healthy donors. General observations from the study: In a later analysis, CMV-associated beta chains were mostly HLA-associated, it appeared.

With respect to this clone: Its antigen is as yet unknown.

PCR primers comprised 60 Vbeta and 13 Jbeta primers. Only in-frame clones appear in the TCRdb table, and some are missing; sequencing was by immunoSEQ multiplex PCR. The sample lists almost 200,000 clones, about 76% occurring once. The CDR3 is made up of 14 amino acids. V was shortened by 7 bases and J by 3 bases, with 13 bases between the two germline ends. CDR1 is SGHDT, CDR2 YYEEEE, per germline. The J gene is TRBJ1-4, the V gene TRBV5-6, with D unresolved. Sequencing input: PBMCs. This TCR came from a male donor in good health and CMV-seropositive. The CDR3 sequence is CASGVRASNEKLFF. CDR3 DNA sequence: TGTGCCAGCGGGGTGAGGGCTTCTAATGAAAAACTGTTTTTT. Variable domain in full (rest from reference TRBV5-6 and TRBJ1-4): DAGVTQSPTHLIKTRGQQVTLRCSPKSGHDTVSWYQQALGQGPQFIFQYYEEEERQRGNFPDRFSGHQFPNYSSELNVNALLLGDSALYLCASGVRASNEKLFFGSGTQLSVL.